A selection of T cell receptor beta chains follows, all from one sample in a study of T cell repertoires in cytomegalovirus infection. TCRdb recomputed calls from the reads with MiXCR, one row per CDR3 protein. The repertoire includes 150,000 to 200,000 distinct CDR3 sequences, about 17% of them detected once, and 25% sits in the top ten. The sample consisted of CD8+ T cells from PBMCs. These receptor sequences come from a human donor in good health (CMV status not recorded). Some clones in this sample may be carry-over from other donors' samples. CDR3s include the opening cysteine and the closing phenylalanine or tryptophan. A D gene is named only where the DNA matches it firmly. Clone size is given for some rows only: seen once, a few or many times, or a class if the clone is expanded.

. TRBD1 TRBJ1-2 TRBV12-3/TRBV12-4 CASSPTTGGYGYTF TGTGCCAGCAGCCCTACAACAGGGGGCTATGGCTACACCTTC
few . TRBJ2-2 TRBV5-6 CASSFSLQGRTGELFF TGTGCCAGCAGCTTTTCTCTTCAGGGCCGCACCGGGGAGCTGTTTTTT
. . TRBJ2-1 TRBV2 CASPKGTEQFF TGTGCCAGCCCTAAGGGCACTGAGCAGTTCTTC
few TRBD2 TRBJ2-5 TRBV12-3/TRBV12-4 CASRKLAGGQETQYF TGTGCCAGCAGAAAACTAGCGGGGGGGCAAGAGACCCAGTACTTC
. TRBD1 TRBJ1-1 TRBV28 CASSLSTGDTEAFF TGTGCCAGCAGTTTAAGTACAGGGGACACTGAAGCTTTCTTT
. . TRBJ2-6 TRBV7-2 CASSFGANVLTF TGTGCCAGCAGCTTTGGGGCCAACGTCCTGACTTTC
. . TRBJ1-5 TRBV2 CASSEFPLGVEPQHF TGTGCCAGCAGTGAATTTCCTTTAGGGGTGGAGCCCCAGCATTTT
. . TRBJ1-1 TRBV25-1 CASSDTGPTGTEAFF TGTGCCAGCAGTGATACTGGCCCCACGGGCACTGAAGCTTTCTTT
. TRBD1 TRBJ2-2 TRBV20-1 CSARLRTGKDTGELFF TGCAGTGCTAGGCTCCGGACAGGGAAAGACACCGGGGAGCTGTTTTTT
. . TRBJ1-5 TRBV6-2/TRBV6-3 CASSYQLSYRNQPQHF TGTGCCAGCAGTTATCAGCTGTCATACCGCAATCAGCCCCAGCATTTT
. . TRBJ1-1 TRBV28 CASSLSHGALAEAFF TGTGCCAGCAGTTTAAGTCACGGGGCCCTTGCTGAAGCTTTCTTT
many TRBD1 TRBJ1-2 TRBV6-2/TRBV6-3 CASRAGQGPYGYTF TGTGCCAGCAGGGCCGGACAGGGGCCCTATGGCTACACCTTC
. . TRBJ1-3 TRBV10-2 CASSEASMGNTIYF TGCGCCAGCAGTGAGGCATCTATGGGAAACACCATATATTTT
. . TRBJ2-6 TRBV4-1 CASTQDIRGAGANVLTF TGCGCCAGCACCCAAGATATTCGTGGTGCTGGGGCCAACGTCCTGACTTTC
. . TRBJ1-1 TRBV25-1 CASSEYGVTTEAFF TGTGCCAGCAGTGAATACGGGGTAACCACTGAAGCTTTCTTT
. TRBD1 TRBJ2-7 TRBV2 CASSEAEIGQGGYEQYF TGTGCCAGCAGTGAAGCCGAGATCGGACAGGGGGGATACGAGCAGTACTTC
many . TRBJ2-1 TRBV7-8 CASSVLNEQFF TGTGCCAGCAGCGTACTTAATGAGCAGTTCTTC
. . TRBJ1-5 TRBV2 CASIGQRNQPQHF TGTGCCAGCATAGGACAGAGAAATCAGCCCCAGCATTTT
. . TRBJ1-3 TRBV12-3/TRBV12-4 CASSSDGLYSGNTIYF TGTGCCAGCAGTTCGGACGGGTTATACTCTGGAAACACCATATATTTT
. . TRBJ1-1 TRBV20-1 CSARDLLIGDLNTEAFF TGCAGTGCTAGAGACCTACTGATCGGAGATCTGAACACTGAAGCTTTCTTT
. TRBD1 TRBJ2-6 TRBV9 CASTQKGGQGAGANVLTF TGTGCCAGCACCCAAAAAGGGGGACAGGGAGCTGGGGCCAACGTCCTGACTTTC
. . TRBJ1-1 TRBV7-9 CASSLDPRPDEAFF TGTGCCAGCAGCTTAGACCCCCGTCCGGATGAAGCTTTCTTT
few TRBD1 TRBJ1-2 TRBV7-6 CASSVNPGQGDGYTF TGTGCCAGCAGCGTGAACCCGGGACAGGGGGACGGCTACACCTTC
few TRBD1 TRBJ1-1 TRBV12-3/TRBV12-4 CASSLTGFEAFF TGTGCCAGCAGTCTGACAGGGTTTGAAGCTTTCTTT